The 4 T cell receptor beta chains listed next were all sequenced from one sample in a study of CD8 T cells in ankylosing spondylitis. One entry per CDR3 protein results from TCRdb running MiXCR on the 5' RACE reads. The sample includes 150,000 to 200,000 distinct CDR3 sequences, 10% to 15% of them seen just once. The sequencing sample was made of blood, either unsorted or a sorted T cell fraction (not recorded which). The receptors derive from a female donor with ankylosing spondylitis or in good health (not recorded which).

This rearrangement joins TRBV11-2 to TRBJ2-3; tentatively, D is TRBD1 (5 bases). Trimming took 5 bases from V and 2 from J, leaving 17 bases between them. Germline V gives CDR1 SGHAT, CDR2 FQNNGV. The CDR3 contains 16 residues. The CDR3 sequence is CASSRLVGRATDTQYF. In DNA, the CDR3 is TGTGCCAGCAGCCGATTAGTGGGCAGGGCCACAGATACGCAGTATTTT.

Worth noting for this clonotype: Being one base from a much bigger clone, this may be a read error. The chain employs TRBV7-2 and TRBJ2-3; D is unresolved. Germline lookup yields CDR1 SGHTA and CDR2 FQGNSA. The germline V and J ends were trimmed by 5 bases and 4 bases, with 7 bases remaining between them. CDR3 length: 12 residues. This CDR3 reads CASSPYADTQYF. CDR3 coding DNA: TGTGCCAGCAGCCCGTATGCAGATACGCAGTATTTT.

This clonotype has ten or more counts. The chain uses TRBV12-3 or TRBV12-4 and TRBJ1-5; TRBD1 matches 7 bases. This CDR3 has 15 residues. V was pared by 6 bases and J by 4 bases, with 9 bases of the junction left unmatched. The CDR3 region has the DNA TGTGCCAGCAGGTACCGGGACAGCAATAATCAGCCCCAGCATTTT. Its protein product is CASRYRDSNNQPQHF.

This clonotype has at least ten counts. The V and J genes are TRBV24-1 and TRBJ2-7; D call uncertain. The CDR3 is made up of 13 amino acids. CDR1 and CDR2 from the germline V gene are KGHDR and SFDVKD. The V end lost 3 bases, the J end lost 1 base, and 6 bases lay between the germline ends. CDR3 sequence: CATSDLRSYEQYF. CDR3 nucleotides: TGTGCCACCAGTGATCTTCGATCCTACGAGCAGTACTTC.